The 22 T cell receptor beta chains below all came from one sample that was sequenced in a study of cytomegalovirus exposure and HLA in healthy donors. Primers for the PCR totalled 60 Vbeta and 13 Jbeta. Repertoires were generated with immunoSEQ multiplex PCR, while TCRdb's copy carries only in-frame clones and drops some. Of approximately 94,000 clones listed, approximately 80% are singletons. Sequenced: PBMCs. The receptors here all came from a man aged 25-40 years in good health and CMV-seropositive.

The chain joins TRBV30 to TRBJ1-1, with D perhaps TRBD1 (5 bases). Germline CDR1 reads GTSNPN; CDR2 reads SVGIG (reference sequence). The CDR3 is 13 amino acids. With 0 bases removed from V and 6 bases from J, the gap between germline ends came to 11 bases. The CDR3 sequence: CAWSVRSRAEAFF. For the CDR3, the DNA is TGTGCCTGGAGTGTACGTAGCAGGGCTGAAGCTTTCTTT.

This sequence joins TRBV6-4 and TRBJ2-3, with 11 positions matching TRBD2. CDR3 length: 16 amino acids. From germline, CDR1 is MRHNA and CDR2 SNTAGT. V trimming: 0 bases; J trimming: 5 bases; junction bases outside the gene matches: 4. CDR3 coding DNA: TGTGCCAGCAGTGACTCCCTAGCGGGGGGCCTAGATACGCAGTATTTT. Translated: CASSDSLAGGLDTQYF.

The chain links TRBV5-6 to TRBJ1-1; D unclear. The CDR3 is made up of 16 amino acids. Germline V gives CDR1 SGHDT, CDR2 YYEEEE. V lost 2 bases and J lost 1, with 15 bases in between. CDR3 residues: CASSFPPGRGNTEAFF. The CDR3 DNA follows: TGTGCCAGCAGCTTTCCCCCCGGCCGCGGGAACACTGAAGCTTTCTTT.

This clone has just one count. The chain recombines TRBV5-4 with TRBJ2-7; 9 bases match TRBD1. J lost 9 bases, V lost 0 bases, and 4 bases had no gene match. Germline CDR1 reads SGHNT; CDR2 reads YYREEE (reference sequence). The CDR3 runs to 13 residues. The CDR3: CASSLAGDRAQYV. The CDR3 DNA reads as TGTGCCAGCAGCTTGGCGGGGGACAGGGCGCAGTACGTC.

This sequence joins TRBV2 and TRBJ2-2, with a possible D match to TRBD2 (6 bases). CDR3 length: 16 residues. Germline assignment: CDR1 SNHLY and CDR2 FYNNEI. V lost 7 bases, J lost 1 base, and 16 bases lay in between. In DNA, the CDR3 is TGTGCCAGCACAAGGGAGGCAGTCAAGAACACCGGGGAGCTGTTTTTT. Translating it yields CASTREAVKNTGELFF.

CDR3 region: CASSFRQGTGETQYF. CDR3 sequence (DNA): TGTGCCAGCAGCTTTCGACAGGGTACGGGAGAGACCCAGTACTTC. The chain uses TRBV9 and TRBJ2-5; 7 positions agree with TRBD1. Germline lookup yields CDR1 SGDLS and CDR2 YYNGEE. The junction had 10 bases not matched to a gene; V was cut back by 4 bases and J by 4 bases. This CDR3 has 15 residues. The full variable domain, its missing parts supplied by reference TRBV9 and TRBJ2-5, is DSGVTQTPKHLITATGQRVTLRCSPRSGDLSVYWYQQSLDQGLQFLIQYYNGEERAKGNILERFSAQQFPDLHSELNLSSLELGDSALYFCASSFRQGTGETQYFGPGTRLLVL.

V gene TRBV5-6 combines with J gene TRBJ2-5; 10 bases match TRBD2. V trimming: 6 bases; J trimming: 5 bases; junction bases outside the gene matches: 13. The V gene's germline CDR1 is SGHDT and CDR2 YYEEEE. The CDR3 is 16 residues long. CDR3 coding DNA: TGTGCCAGCACCCGGCGGGCTAGCGGGAGCGTTGAGACCCAGTACTTC. Translating gives CASTRRASGSVETQYF. Full variable domain (missing parts from reference TRBV5-6 and TRBJ2-5): DAGVTQSPTHLIKTRGQQVTLRCSPKSGHDTVSWYQQALGQGPQFIFQYYEEEERQRGNFPDRFSGHQFPNYSSELNVNALLLGDSALYLCASTRRASGSVETQYFGPGTRLLVL.

The chain carries TRBV28 and TRBJ1-1, with D maybe TRBD1 (5 bases). The CDR3 has 14 residues. V was cut by 6 bases and J by 0 bases, with 11 bases left in between. The V gene's germline CDR1 is MDHEN and CDR2 SYDVKM. CDR3 sequence reads: CASRPGGVNTEAFF. The CDR3 nucleotides are TGTGCCAGCAGGCCCGGAGGGGTGAACACTGAAGCTTTCTTT. The full variable domain, with the rest looked up from reference TRBV28 and TRBJ1-1, is DVKVTQSSRYLVKRTGEKVFLECVQDMDHENMFWYRQDPGLGLRLIYFSYDVKMKEKGDIPEGYSVSREKKERFSLILESASTNQTSMYLCASRPGGVNTEAFFGQGTRLTVV.

This clone showed up just once. The chain uses TRBV11-2 and TRBJ1-2; 7 bases fit TRBD1. This CDR3 is 16 amino acids long. V lost 4 bases, J lost 5 bases, and 13 bases stayed unmatched. Germline V CDR1 and CDR2: SGHAT, FQNNGV. The CDR3 bases are TGTGCCAGCAGCTCCTTTCCGGGAGGGGGCAAGTATGGCTACACCTTC. It translates to CASSSFPGGGKYGYTF.

The chain carries TRBV6-1 and TRBJ2-7; D may be TRBD1 (6 bases). The CDR3 totals 15 residues. V gave up 6 bases and J gave up 5 bases, with 20 bases separating them. Germline CDR1 and CDR2: MNHNS and SASEGT. The CDR3, as DNA: TGTGCCAGCAGGTTGGGGACATCAACAGGGAACGAGCAGTACTTC. Encoded protein: CASRLGTSTGNEQYF.

The chain employs TRBV7-9 and TRBJ2-7; D may be TRBD2 (7 bases). With 5 bases removed from V and 5 bases from J, the gap between germline ends came to 19 bases. The CDR3 runs to 15 residues. CDR1 is SEHNR, CDR2 FQNEAQ, per germline (reference sequence). The CDR3 loop reads CASSPGYGGGDEQYF. For the CDR3, the DNA is TGTGCCAGCAGCCCAGGTTATGGGGGGGGCGACGAGCAGTACTTC.

The V gene is TRBV20-1, the J gene TRBJ1-1; D is perhaps TRBD1 (6 bases). The germline V gene has CDR1 DFQATT and CDR2 SNEGSKA (reference sequence). The CDR3 contains 10 residues. Trimming took off 6 bases at V and 10 bases at J, with 12 bases between the two ends. The CDR3 DNA follows: TGCAGTGCGCACACAGGGTTAGCTTTCTTT. Its translation: CSAHTGLAFF.

The chain employs TRBV5-1 and TRBJ2-3; D unclear. The CDR3 consists of 17 residues. Germline lookup yields CDR1 SGHRS and CDR2 YFSETQ. V dropped 3 bases and J dropped 1 base, with 18 bases sitting between them. Written as DNA, the CDR3 is TGCGCCAGCAGCTCGGCCAAGAAGGAGCCCCGCACAGATACGCAGTATTTT. It translates to CASSSAKKEPRTDTQYF. Variable domain in full (rest from reference TRBV5-1 and TRBJ2-3): KAGVTQTPRYLIKTRGQQVTLSCSPISGHRSVSWYQQTPGQGLQFLFEYFSETQRNKGNFPGRFSGRQFSNSRSEMNVSTLELGDSALYLCASSSAKKEPRTDTQYFGPGTRLTVL.

The chain uses TRBV28 and TRBJ2-2; 10 nucleotides align to TRBD1. This CDR3 is 16 amino acids long. From germline, CDR1 is MDHEN and CDR2 SYDVKM. Trimming cost V 7 bases and J 6 bases; bases outside gene matches: 11. In nucleotides, the CDR3 is TGTGCCAGCATTCGCTGGGGGACAGGGGCCGCCGGGGAGCTGTTTTTT. It yields the protein CASIRWGTGAAGELFF.

The chain joins TRBV27 to TRBJ2-1, with 14 bases lining up with TRBD2. After removal of 3 bases from V and 6 bases from J, the junction contained 1 base not matched to a gene. Germline V CDR1 and CDR2: MNHEY, SMNVEV (reference sequence). The CDR3 covers 15 residues. The CDR3 loop reads CASSFGTSGSNEQFF. DNA of the CDR3: TGTGCCAGCAGTTTTGGGACTAGCGGGAGCAATGAGCAGTTCTTC.

V and J are TRBV14 and TRBJ2-5; weak D call: TRBD2 (6 bases). Trimming took 3 bases from V and 7 from J, leaving 15 bases between them. The CDR3 runs to 14 residues. CDR1 is SGHDN and CDR2 is FVKESK in the germline V gene. The DNA for the CDR3 is TGTGCCAGCAGCCAGTACGACGGGAGAGGGACCCAGTACTTC. The encoded protein is CASSQYDGRGTQYF. The complete variable domain, with remaining parts taken from reference TRBV14 and TRBJ2-5, reads EAGVTQFPSHSVIEKGQTVTLRCDPISGHDNLYWYRRVMGKEIKFLLHFVKESKQDESGMPNNRFLAERTGGTYSTLKVQPAELEDSGVYFCASSQYDGRGTQYFGPGTRLLVL.

The chain couples TRBV11-2 to TRBJ2-3, with 7 bases that match TRBD1. J was trimmed by 4 bases and V by 10 bases; bases with no gene match: 11. The CDR3 consists of 14 residues. Germline V gives CDR1 SGHAT, CDR2 FQNNGV. As DNA, the CDR3 is TGTGCCACCGGCGACAGGGCGCACGCAGATACGCAGTATTTT. It specifies CATGDRAHADTQYF.

The rearrangement uses TRBV27 and TRBJ1-2; tentative D call: TRBD1 (5 bases). There are 18 residues in the CDR3. Per germline, CDR1 MNHEY and CDR2 SMNVEV (reference sequence). Trimming cost V 6 bases and J 4 bases, with 27 bases left between them. The CDR3 reads CASSRLAGGGTEAYGYTF. In nucleotides, the CDR3 is TGTGCCAGCAGCCGATTGGCTGGTGGGGGGACCGAGGCCTATGGCTACACCTTC.

CDR3 DNA: TGCAGCGTCCGGGGGGGAACAGATACGCAGTATTTT. It translates to CSVRGGTDTQYF. This chain links TRBV29-1 with TRBJ2-3, with TRBD2 matching over 8 bases. The CDR3 length is 12 residues. The germline gives CDR1 SQVTM, CDR2 ANQGSEA. The trim removed 6 bases at V and 3 bases at J, leaving 2 bases unmatched.

With regard to this clone: A junction end diverges from the germline sequence, so it may reflect a read error. V and J are TRBV7-9 and TRBJ2-1; D is unclear. Germline-derived CDR1 and CDR2 are SEHNR and FQNEAQ (reference sequence). CDR3 length equals 12 residues. CDR3 loop: CSSSSVTPEQFF. CDR3 bases: TGTTCCAGCAGCTCAGTTACCCCTGAGCAGTTCTTC.

The chain links TRBV6-5 to TRBJ1-1; the D gene is possibly TRBD1 (5 bases). Germline assignment: CDR1 MNHEY and CDR2 SVGAGI. This CDR3 has 14 residues. Trimming shortened V by 6 bases and J by 2 bases, and 13 bases separated the two germline ends. Here the CDR3 DNA reads TGTGCCAGCAGCGCTGGGGGGGTCAACACTGAAGCTTTCTTT. Its protein product is CASSAGGVNTEAFF.

The CDR3 DNA is TGTGCCAGCAGCTACGACAGTTACTATGGCTACACCTTC. Its protein is CASSYDSYYGYTF. The rearrangement joins TRBV5-8 to TRBJ1-2; a weak D match, TRBD1 (5 bases). Germline CDR1 SGHTS, CDR2 YDEGEE. V was cut by 3 bases and J by 3 bases, with 9 bases left in between. CDR3 size: 13 residues.